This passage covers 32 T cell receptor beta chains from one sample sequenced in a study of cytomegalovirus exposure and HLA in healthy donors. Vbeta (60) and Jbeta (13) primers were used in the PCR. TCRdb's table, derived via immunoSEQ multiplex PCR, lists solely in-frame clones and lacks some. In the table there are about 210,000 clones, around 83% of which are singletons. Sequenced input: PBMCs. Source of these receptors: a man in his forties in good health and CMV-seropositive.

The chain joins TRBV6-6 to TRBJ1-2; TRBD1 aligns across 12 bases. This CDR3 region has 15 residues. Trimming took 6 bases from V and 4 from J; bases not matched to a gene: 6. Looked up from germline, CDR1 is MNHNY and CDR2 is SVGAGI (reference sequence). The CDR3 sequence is CASSPWGQGAYGYTF. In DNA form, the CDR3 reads TGTGCCAGCAGCCCCTGGGGACAGGGGGCCTATGGCTACACCTTC.

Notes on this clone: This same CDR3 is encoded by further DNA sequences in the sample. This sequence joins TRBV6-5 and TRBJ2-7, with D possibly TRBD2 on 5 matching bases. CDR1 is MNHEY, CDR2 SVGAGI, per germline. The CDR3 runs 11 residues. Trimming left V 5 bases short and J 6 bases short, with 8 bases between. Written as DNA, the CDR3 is TGTGCCAGCAGTGAAGCGGCCGAGCAGTACTTC. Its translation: CASSEAAEQYF.

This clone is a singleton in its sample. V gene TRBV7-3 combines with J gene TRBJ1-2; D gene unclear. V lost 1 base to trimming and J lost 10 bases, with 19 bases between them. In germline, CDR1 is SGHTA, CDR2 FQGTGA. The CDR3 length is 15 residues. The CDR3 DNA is TGTGCCAGCAGCTTAAGTGGAGGGATCGCATCTTCCTACACCTTC. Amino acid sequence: CASSLSGGIASSYTF.

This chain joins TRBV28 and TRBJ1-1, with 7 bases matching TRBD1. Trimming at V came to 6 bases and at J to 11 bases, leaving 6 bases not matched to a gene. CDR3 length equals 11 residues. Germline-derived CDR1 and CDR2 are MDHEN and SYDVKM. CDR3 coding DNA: TGTGCCAGCAGAAGGACAGGCGACGCTTTCTTT. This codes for CASRRTGDAFF.

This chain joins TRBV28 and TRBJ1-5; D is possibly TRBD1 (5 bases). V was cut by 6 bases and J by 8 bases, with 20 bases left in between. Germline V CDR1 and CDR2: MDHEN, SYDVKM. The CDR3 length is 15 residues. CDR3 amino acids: CASSPLGRGGKPQHF. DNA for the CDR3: TGTGCCAGCAGCCCCCTAGGAAGGGGCGGTAAGCCCCAGCATTTT.

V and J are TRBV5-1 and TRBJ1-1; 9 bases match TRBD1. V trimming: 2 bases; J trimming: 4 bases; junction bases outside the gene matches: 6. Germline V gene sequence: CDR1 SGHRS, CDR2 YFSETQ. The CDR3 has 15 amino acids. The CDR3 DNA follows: TGCGCCAGCAGCTTCACAGGGGGCGAAGGCACTGAAGCTTTCTTT. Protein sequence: CASSFTGGEGTEAFF.

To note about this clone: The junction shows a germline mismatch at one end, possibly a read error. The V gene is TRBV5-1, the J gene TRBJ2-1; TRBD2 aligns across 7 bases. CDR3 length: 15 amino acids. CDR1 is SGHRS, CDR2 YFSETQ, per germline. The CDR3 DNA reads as TGCGCCAACAGCTTGCGAATGGGGACTAACAATGAGCAGTTCTTC. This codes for CANSLRMGTNNEQFF. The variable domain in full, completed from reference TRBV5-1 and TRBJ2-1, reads KAGVTQTPRYLIKTRGQQVTLSCSPISGHRSVSWYQQTPGQGLQFLFEYFSETQRNKGNFPGRFSGRQFSNSRSEMNVSTLELGDSALYLCANSLRMGTNNEQFFGPGTRLTVL.

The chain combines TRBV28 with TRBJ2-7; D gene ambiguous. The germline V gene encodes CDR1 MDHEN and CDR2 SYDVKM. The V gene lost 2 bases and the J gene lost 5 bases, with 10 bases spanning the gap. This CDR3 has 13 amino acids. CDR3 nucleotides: TGTGCCAGCAGTTTAAGTAAGCCGAACGAGCAGTACTTC. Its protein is CASSLSKPNEQYF.

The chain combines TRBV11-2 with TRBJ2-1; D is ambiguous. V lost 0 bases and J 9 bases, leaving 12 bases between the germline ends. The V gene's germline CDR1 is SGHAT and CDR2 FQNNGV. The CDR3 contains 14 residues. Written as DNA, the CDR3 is TGTGCCAGCAGCTTAGAAGTTGCGAACGGTGAGCAGTTCTTC. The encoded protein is CASSLEVANGEQFF.

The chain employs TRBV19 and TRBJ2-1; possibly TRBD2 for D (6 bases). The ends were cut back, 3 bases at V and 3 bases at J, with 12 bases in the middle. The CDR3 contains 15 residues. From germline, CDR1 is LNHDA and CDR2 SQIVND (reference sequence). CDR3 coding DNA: TGTGCCAGTAGTATCACGGGAGTGGGCTACAATGAGCAGTTCTTC. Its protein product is CASSITGVGYNEQFF.

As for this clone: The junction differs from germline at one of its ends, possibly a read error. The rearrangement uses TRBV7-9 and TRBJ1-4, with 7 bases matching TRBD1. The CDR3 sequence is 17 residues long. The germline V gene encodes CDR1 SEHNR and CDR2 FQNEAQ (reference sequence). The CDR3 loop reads CSSSSPTGNTGNEKLFF. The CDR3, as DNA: TGTTCCAGCAGTTCCCCGACAGGGAATACGGGCAATGAAAAACTGTTTTTT.

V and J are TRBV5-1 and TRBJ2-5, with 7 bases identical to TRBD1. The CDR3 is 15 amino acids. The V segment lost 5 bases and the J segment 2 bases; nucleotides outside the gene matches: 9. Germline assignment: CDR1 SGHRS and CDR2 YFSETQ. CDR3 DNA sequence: TGCGCCAGCAGGGTCGAGGGGGCTAATCAAGAGACCCAGTACTTC. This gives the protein CASRVEGANQETQYF. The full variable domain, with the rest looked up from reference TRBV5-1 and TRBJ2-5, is KAGVTQTPRYLIKTRGQQVTLSCSPISGHRSVSWYQQTPGQGLQFLFEYFSETQRNKGNFPGRFSGRQFSNSRSEMNVSTLELGDSALYLCASRVEGANQETQYFGPGTRLLVL.

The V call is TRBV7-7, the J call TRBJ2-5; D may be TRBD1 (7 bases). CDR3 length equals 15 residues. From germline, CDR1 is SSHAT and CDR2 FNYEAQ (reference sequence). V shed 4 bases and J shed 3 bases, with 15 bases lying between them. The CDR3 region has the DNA TGTGCCAGCAGCTCCCGGGGGACAGCCAAAGAGACCCAGTACTTC. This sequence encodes CASSSRGTAKETQYF.

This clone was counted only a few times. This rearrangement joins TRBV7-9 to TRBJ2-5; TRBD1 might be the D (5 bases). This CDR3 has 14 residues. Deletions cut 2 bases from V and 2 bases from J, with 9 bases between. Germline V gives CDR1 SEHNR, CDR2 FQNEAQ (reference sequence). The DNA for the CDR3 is TGTGCCAGCAGCTTAAACAGGCCGCAAGAGACCCAGTACTTC. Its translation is CASSLNRPQETQYF.

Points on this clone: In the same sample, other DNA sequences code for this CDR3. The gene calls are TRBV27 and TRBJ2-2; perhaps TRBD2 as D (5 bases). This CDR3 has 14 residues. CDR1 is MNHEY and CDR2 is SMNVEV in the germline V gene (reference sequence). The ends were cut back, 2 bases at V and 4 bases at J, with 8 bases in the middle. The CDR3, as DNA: TGTGCCAGCAGTTTAAAAGCGGTCACCGGGGAGCTGTTTTTT. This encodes CASSLKAVTGELFF.

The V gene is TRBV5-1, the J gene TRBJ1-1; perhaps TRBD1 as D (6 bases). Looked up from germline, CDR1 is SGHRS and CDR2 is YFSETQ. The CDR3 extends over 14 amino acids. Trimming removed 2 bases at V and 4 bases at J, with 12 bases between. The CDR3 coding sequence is TGCGCCAGCAGCTTAGGGACACCGGCCACTGAAGCTTTCTTT. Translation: CASSLGTPATEAFF.

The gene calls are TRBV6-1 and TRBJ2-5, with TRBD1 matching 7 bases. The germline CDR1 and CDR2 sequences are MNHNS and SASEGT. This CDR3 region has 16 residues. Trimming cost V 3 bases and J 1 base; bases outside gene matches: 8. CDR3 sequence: CASSDFTGDTQETQYF. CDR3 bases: TGTGCCAGCAGTGATTTTACAGGGGACACCCAAGAGACCCAGTACTTC.

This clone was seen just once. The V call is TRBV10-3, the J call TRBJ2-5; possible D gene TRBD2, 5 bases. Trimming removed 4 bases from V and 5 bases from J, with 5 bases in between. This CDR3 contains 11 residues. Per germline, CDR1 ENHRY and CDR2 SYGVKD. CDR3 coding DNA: TGTGCCATCAGTGGAGGGGAGACCCAGTACTTC. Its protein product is CAISGGETQYF.

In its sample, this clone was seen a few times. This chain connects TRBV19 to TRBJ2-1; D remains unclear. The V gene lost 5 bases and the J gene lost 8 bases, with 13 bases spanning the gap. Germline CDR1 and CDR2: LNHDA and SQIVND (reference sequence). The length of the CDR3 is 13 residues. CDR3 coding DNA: TGTGCCAGTAGTGGGCCCAGGTGGGATGAGCAGTTCTTC. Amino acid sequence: CASSGPRWDEQFF.

CDR3 bases: TGTGCCATCAGTGAGGGGCCTCAAGAGACCCAGTACTTC. Amino acids: CAISEGPQETQYF. V is TRBV10-3 and J is TRBJ2-5; unclear D gene. Trimming cost V 2 bases and J 2 bases, with 6 bases left between them. The CDR3 contains 13 residues. Per germline, CDR1 ENHRY and CDR2 SYGVKD.

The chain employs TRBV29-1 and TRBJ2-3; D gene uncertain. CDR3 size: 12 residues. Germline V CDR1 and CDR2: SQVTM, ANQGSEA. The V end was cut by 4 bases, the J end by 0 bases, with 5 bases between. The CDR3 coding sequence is TGCAGCGTTGCCCCGAGCACAGATACGCAGTATTTT. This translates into CSVAPSTDTQYF.

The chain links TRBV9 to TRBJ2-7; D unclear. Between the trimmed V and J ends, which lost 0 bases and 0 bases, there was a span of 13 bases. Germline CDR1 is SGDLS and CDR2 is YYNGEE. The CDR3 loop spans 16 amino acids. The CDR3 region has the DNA TGTGCCAGCAGCGTAGCGCGCGGAGCGAGCTCCTACGAGCAGTACTTC. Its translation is CASSVARGASSYEQYF.

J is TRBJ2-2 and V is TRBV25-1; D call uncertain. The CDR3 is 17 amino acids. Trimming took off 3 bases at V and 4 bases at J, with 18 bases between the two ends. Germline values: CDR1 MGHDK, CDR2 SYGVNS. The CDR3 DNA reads TGTGCCAGCAGTGATACGTCCCGTCGGCAGGCCACCGGGGAGCTGTTTTTT. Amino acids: CASSDTSRRQATGELFF.

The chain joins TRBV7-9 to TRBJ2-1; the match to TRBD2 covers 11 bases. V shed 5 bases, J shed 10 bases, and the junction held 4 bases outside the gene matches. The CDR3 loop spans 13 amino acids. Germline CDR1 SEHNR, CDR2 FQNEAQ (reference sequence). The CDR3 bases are TGTGCCAGCAGCCACGGGACTAGCGGCGAGCAGTTCTTC. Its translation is CASSHGTSGEQFF. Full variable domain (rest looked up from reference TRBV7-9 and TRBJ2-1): DTGVSQNPRHKITKRGQNVTFRCDPISEHNRLYWYRQTLGQGPEFLTYFQNEAQLEKSRLLSDRFSAERPKGSFSTLEIQRTEQGDSAMYLCASSHGTSGEQFFGPGTRLTVL.

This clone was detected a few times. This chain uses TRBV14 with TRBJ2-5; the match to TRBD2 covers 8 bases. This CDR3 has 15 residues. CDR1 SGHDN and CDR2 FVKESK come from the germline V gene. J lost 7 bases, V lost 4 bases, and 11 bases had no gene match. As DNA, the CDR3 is TGTGCCAGCAGCCCCTCCAGCGGGAGAGGGGTGACCCAGTACTTC. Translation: CASSPSSGRGVTQYF.

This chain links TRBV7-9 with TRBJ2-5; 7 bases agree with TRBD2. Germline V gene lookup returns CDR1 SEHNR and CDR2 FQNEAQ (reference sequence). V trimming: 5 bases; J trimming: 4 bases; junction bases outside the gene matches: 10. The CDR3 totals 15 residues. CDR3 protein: CASSQDWGGPETQYF. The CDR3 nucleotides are TGTGCCAGCAGCCAGGACTGGGGGGGACCAGAGACCCAGTACTTC. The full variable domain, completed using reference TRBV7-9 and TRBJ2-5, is DTGVSQNPRHKITKRGQNVTFRCDPISEHNRLYWYRQTLGQGPEFLTYFQNEAQLEKSRLLSDRFSAERPKGSFSTLEIQRTEQGDSAMYLCASSQDWGGPETQYFGPGTRLLVL.

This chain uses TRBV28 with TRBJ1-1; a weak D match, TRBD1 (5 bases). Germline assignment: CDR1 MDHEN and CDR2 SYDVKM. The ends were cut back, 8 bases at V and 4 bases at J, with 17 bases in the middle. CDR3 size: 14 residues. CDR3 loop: CASGGLDRGTEAFF. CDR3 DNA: TGTGCCAGCGGGGGGTTGGACCGGGGCACTGAAGCTTTCTTT.

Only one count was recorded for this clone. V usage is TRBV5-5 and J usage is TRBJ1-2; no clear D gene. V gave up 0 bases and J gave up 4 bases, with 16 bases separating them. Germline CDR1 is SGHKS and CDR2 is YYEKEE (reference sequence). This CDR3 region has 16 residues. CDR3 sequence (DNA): TGTGCCAGCAGCTTGGACCCCAGATTAGCGCCCTATGGCTACACCTTC. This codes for CASSLDPRLAPYGYTF.

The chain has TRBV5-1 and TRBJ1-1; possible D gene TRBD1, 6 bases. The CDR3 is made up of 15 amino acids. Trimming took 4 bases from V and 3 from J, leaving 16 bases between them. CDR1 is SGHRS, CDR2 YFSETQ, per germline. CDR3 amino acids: CASSRDGGRDTEAFF. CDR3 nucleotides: TGCGCCAGCAGCAGGGACGGGGGGCGGGACACTGAAGCTTTCTTT.

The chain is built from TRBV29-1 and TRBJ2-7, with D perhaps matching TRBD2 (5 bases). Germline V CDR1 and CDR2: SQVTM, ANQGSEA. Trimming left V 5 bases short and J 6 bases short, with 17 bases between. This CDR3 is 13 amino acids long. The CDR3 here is CSVRRSKGSEQYF. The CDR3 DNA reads TGCAGCGTTCGGAGGAGCAAAGGAAGCGAGCAGTACTTC.

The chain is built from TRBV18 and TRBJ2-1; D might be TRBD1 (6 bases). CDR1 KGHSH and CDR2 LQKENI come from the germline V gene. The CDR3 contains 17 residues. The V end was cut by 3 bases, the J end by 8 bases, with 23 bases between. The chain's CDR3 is CASSPGAVQGRRDEQFF. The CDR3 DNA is TGTGCCAGCTCACCCGGGGCCGTTCAGGGGCGCAGGGATGAGCAGTTCTTC.

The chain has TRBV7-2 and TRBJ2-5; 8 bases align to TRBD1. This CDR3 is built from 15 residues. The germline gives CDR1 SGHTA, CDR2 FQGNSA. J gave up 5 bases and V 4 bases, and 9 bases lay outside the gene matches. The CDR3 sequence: CASSSRTGLEETQYF. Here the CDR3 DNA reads TGTGCCAGCAGCTCGAGGACAGGGCTGGAGGAGACCCAGTACTTC.